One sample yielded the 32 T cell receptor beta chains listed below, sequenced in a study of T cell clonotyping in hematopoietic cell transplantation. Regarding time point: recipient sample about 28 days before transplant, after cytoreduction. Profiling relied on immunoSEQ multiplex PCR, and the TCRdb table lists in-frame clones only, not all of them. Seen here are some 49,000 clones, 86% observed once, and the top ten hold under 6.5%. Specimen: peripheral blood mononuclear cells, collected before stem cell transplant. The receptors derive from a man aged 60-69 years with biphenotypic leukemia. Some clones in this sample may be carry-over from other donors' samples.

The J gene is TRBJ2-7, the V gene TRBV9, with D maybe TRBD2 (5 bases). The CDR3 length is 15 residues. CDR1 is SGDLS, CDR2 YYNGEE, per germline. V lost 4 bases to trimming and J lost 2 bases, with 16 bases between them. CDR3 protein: CASSPYGGAPYEQYF. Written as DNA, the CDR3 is TGTGCCAGCAGCCCGTACGGAGGAGCCCCCTACGAGCAGTACTTC.

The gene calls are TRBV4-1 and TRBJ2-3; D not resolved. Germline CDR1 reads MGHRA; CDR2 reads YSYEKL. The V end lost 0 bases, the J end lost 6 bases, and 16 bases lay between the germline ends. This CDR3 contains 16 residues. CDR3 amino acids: CASSQDRRVSHDTQYF. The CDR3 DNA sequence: TGCGCCAGCAGCCAAGATCGTAGAGTTTCCCATGATACGCAGTATTTT.

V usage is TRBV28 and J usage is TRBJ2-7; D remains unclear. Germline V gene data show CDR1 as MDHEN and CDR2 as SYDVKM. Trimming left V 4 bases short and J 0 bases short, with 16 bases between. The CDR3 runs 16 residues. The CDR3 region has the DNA TGTGCCAGCAGTTCCCCACCAGTTCTTAGCTCCTACGAGCAGTACTTC. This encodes CASSSPPVLSSYEQYF.

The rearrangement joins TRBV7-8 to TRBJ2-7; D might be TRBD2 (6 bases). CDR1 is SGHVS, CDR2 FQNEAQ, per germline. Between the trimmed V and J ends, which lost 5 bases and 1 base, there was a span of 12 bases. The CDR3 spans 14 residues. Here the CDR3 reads CASSKRGRSYEQYF. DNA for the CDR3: TGTGCCAGCAGCAAACGAGGGAGGTCCTACGAGCAGTACTTC.

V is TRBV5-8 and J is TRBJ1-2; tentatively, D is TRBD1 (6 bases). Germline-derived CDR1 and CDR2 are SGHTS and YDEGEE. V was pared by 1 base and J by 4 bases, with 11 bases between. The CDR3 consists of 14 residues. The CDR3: CASSLLRGLYGYTF. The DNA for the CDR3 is TGTGCCAGCAGCTTGTTGCGGGGGCTCTATGGCTACACCTTC. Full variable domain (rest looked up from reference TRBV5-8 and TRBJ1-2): EAGVTQSPTHLIKTRGQQATLRCSPISGHTSVYWYQQALGLGLQFLLWYDEGEERNRGNFPPRFSGRQFPNYSSELNVNALELEDSALYLCASSLLRGLYGYTFGSGTRLTVV.

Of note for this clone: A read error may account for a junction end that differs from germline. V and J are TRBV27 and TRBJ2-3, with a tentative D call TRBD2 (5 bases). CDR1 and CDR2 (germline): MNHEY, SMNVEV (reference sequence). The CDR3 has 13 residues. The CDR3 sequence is CASSFGSTVTQYF. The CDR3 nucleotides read TGTGCCAGCAGTTTTGGGAGCACAGTTACGCAGTATTTT.

The CDR3 nucleotides read TGTGCCAGCAGTTTATCACAGTCACTCGGGCGGGGCTACACCTTC. Encoded protein: CASSLSQSLGRGYTF. The chain joins TRBV27 to TRBJ1-2; D uncertain. CDR3 size: 15 residues. Germline CDR1 and CDR2: MNHEY and SMNVEV (reference sequence). V lost 0 bases, J lost 8 bases, and 16 bases lay in between.

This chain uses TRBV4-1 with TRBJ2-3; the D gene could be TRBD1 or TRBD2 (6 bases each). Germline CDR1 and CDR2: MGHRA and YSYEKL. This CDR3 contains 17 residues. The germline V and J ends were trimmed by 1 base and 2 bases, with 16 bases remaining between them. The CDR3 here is CASSQGWWAGHTDTQYF. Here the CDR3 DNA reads TGCGCCAGCAGCCAAGGGTGGTGGGCGGGACACACAGATACGCAGTATTTT.

The CDR3 region is CASSLAGAGANVLTF. CDR3 nucleotide sequence: TGTGCCAGCAGCTTAGCAGGGGCTGGGGCCAACGTCCTGACTTTC. The chain carries TRBV7-2 and TRBJ2-6; D perhaps matches TRBD1 (5 bases). CDR1 is SGHTA, CDR2 FQGNSA, per germline. V shed 0 bases and J shed 2 bases, with 5 bases lying between them. The CDR3 spans 15 residues.

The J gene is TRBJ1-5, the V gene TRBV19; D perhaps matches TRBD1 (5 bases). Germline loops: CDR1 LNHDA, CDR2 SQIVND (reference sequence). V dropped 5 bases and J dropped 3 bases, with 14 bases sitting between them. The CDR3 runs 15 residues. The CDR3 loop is CASSEGTVNNQPQHF. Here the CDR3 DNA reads TGTGCCAGTAGTGAGGGGACGGTAAACAATCAGCCCCAGCATTTT.

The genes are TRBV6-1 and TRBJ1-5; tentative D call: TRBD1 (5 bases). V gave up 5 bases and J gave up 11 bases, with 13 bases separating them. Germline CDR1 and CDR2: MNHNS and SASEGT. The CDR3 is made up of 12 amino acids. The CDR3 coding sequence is TGTGCCAGCAGTATTCAGGGCCAGACCCAGCATTTT. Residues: CASSIQGQTQHF.

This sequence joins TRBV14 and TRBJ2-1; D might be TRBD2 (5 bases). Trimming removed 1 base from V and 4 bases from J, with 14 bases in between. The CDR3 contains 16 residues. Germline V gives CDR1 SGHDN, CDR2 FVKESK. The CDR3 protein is CASSQGRLDNYNEQFF. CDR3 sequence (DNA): TGTGCCAGCAGCCAAGGGAGGCTAGACAATTACAATGAGCAGTTCTTC.

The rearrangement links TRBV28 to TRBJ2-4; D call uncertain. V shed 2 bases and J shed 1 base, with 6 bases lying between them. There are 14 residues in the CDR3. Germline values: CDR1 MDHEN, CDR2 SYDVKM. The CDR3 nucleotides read TGTGCCAGCAGTTTAGTGAGGGCCAAAAACATTCAGTACTTC. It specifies CASSLVRAKNIQYF.

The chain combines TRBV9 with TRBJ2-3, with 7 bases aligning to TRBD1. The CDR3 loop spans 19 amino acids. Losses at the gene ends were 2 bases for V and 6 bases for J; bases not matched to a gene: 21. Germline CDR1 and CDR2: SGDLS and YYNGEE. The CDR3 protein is CASSVPWDSPITREDTQYF. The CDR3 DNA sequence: TGTGCCAGCAGCGTCCCATGGGACAGCCCAATTACAAGGGAGGATACGCAGTATTTT.

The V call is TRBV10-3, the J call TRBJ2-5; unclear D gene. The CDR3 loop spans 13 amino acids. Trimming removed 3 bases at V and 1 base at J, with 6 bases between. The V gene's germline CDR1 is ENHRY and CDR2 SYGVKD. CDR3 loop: CAISDSSQETQYF. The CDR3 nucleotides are TGTGCCATCAGTGACTCTAGCCAAGAGACCCAGTACTTC.

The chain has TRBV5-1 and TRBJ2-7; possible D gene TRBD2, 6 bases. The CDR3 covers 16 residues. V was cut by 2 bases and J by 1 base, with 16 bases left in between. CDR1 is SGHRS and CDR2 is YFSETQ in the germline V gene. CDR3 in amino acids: CASSFGGNERSYEQYF. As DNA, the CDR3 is TGCGCCAGCAGCTTCGGCGGGAATGAAAGATCCTACGAGCAGTACTTC.

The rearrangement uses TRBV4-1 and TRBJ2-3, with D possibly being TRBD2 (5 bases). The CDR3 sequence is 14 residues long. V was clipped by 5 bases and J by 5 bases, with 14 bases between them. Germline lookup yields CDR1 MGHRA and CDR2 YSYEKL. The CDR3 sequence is CASSERATRDTQYF. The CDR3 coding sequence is TGCGCCAGCAGCGAGAGGGCTACCAGAGATACGCAGTATTTT.

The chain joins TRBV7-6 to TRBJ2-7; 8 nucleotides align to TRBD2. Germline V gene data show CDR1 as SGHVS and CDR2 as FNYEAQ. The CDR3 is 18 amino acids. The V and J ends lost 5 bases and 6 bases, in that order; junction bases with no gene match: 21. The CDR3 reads CASSQGGVSGDAGGEQYF. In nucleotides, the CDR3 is TGTGCCAGCAGCCAGGGAGGTGTTAGCGGGGACGCCGGGGGCGAGCAGTACTTC. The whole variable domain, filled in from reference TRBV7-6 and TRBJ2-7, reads GAGVSQSPRYKVTKRGQDVALRCDPISGHVSLYWYRQALGQGPEFLTYFNYEAQQDKSGLPNDRFSAERPEGSISTLTIQRTEQRDSAMYRCASSQGGVSGDAGGEQYFGPGTRLTVT.

CDR3 loop: CASSLSAGYSSYEQYF. In DNA form, the CDR3 reads TGTGCCAGCAGTTTATCGGCAGGATACAGCTCCTACGAGCAGTACTTC. The V and J genes are TRBV27 and TRBJ2-7; D unresolved. The CDR3 runs to 16 residues. V lost 0 bases, J lost 0 bases, and 12 bases lay in between. Germline assignment: CDR1 MNHEY and CDR2 SMNVEV (reference sequence).

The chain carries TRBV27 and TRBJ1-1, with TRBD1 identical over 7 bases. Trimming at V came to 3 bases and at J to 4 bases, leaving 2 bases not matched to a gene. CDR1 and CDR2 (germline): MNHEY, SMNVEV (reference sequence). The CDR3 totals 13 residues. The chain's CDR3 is CASSLAGGTEAFF. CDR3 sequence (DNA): TGTGCCAGCAGTTTGGCAGGGGGCACTGAAGCTTTCTTT.

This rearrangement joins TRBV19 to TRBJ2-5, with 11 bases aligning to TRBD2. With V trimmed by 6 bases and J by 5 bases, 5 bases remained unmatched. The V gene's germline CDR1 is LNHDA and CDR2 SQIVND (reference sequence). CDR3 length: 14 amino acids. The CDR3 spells CASRFSGREETQYF. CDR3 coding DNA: TGTGCCAGTAGGTTTAGCGGGAGGGAGGAGACCCAGTACTTC.

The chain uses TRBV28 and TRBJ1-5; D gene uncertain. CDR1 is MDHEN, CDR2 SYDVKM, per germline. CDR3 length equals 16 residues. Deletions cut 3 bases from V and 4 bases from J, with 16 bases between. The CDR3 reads CASSFLSTDENQPQHF. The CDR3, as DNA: TGTGCCAGCAGTTTCTTGAGCACAGACGAAAATCAGCCCCAGCATTTT.

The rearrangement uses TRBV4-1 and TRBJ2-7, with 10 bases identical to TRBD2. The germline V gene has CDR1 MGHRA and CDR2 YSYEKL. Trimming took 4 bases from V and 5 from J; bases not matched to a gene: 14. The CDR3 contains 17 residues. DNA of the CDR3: TGCGCCAGCAGCCCTATAGCGGGAGGTCTCTCGAGGGACGAGCAGTACTTC. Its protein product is CASSPIAGGLSRDEQYF.

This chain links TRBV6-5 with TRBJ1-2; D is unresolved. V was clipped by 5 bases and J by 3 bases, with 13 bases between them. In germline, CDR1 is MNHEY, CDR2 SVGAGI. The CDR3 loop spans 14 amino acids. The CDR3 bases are TGTGCCAGCAGTCCGGGATCTCGTTACTATGGCTACACCTTC. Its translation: CASSPGSRYYGYTF.

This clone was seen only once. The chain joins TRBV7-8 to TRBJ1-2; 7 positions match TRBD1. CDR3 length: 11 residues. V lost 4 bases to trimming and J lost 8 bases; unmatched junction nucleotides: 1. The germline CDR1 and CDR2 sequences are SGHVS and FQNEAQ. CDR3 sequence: CASSSGGGYTF. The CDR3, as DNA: TGTGCCAGCAGCTCAGGGGGGGGCTACACCTTC.

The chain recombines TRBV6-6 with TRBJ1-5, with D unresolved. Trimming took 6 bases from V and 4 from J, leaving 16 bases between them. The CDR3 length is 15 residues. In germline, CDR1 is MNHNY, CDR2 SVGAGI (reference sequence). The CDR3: CASRSAGDPNQPQHF. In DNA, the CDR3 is TGTGCCAGCAGGAGCGCCGGCGACCCAAATCAGCCCCAGCATTTT.

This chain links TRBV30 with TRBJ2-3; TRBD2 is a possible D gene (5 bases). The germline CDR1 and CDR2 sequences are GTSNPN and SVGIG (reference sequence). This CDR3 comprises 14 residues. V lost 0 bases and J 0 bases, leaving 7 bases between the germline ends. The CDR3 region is CAWSVGGSTDTQYF. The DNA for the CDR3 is TGTGCCTGGAGTGTGGGCGGGAGCACAGATACGCAGTATTTT.

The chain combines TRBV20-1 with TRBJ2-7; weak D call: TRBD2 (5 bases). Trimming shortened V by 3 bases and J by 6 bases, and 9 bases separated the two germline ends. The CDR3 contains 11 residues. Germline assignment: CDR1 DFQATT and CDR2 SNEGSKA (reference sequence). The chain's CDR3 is CSARRAAEQYF. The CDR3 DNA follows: TGCAGTGCTAGGAGAGCGGCCGAGCAGTACTTC.

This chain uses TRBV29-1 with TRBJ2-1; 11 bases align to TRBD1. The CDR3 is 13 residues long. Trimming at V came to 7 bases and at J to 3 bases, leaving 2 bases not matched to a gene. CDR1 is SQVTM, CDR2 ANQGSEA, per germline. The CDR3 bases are TGCAGCGCCGGGACAGGGGGCTACAATGAGCAGTTCTTC. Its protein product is CSAGTGGYNEQFF.

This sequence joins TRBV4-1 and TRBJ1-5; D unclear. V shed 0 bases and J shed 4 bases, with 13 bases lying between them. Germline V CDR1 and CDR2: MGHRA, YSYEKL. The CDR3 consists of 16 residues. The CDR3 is CASSQELTSRNQPQHF. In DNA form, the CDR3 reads TGCGCCAGCAGCCAAGAACTCACCAGCCGTAATCAGCCCCAGCATTTT.

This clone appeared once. CDR3 sequence reads: CAISEVKEKLFF. CDR3 DNA: TGTGCCATCAGTGAGGTTAAGGAAAAACTGTTTTTT. The rearrangement links TRBV10-3 to TRBJ1-4; no clear D gene. This CDR3 is 12 amino acids long. In germline, CDR1 is ENHRY, CDR2 SYGVKD. V lost 2 bases and J lost 8, with 6 bases in between.

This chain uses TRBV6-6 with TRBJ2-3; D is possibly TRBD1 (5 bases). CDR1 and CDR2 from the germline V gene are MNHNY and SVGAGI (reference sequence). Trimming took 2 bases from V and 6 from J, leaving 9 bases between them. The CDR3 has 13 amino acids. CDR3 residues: CASSYAYRDTQYF. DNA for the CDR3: TGTGCCAGCAGTTACGCCTACAGGGATACGCAGTATTTT.